This note documents a single T cell receptor beta chain sequence. Sequencing used immunoSEQ multiplex PCR; TCRdb keeps in-frame clones, though not all of them. The repertoire holds about 2.4 million clones, with more than 80% as singletons. These data belong to a study of shared clonotypes between healthy human individuals. There are 14 residues in the CDR3. Germline CDR1 is SGHTS and CDR2 is YDEGEE. J gave up 8 bases and V 1 base, and 5 bases lay outside the gene matches. Sequencing was done on a sample of naive CD4+ T cells sorted from blood. The sample's subset: CD45RA+ positively selected. V and J are TRBV5-8 and TRBJ1-1; 10 bases are a match to TRBD1. The receptor comes from a young man in good health. This CDR3 is CASSLQGQGIEAFF. The CDR3, as DNA: TGTGCCAGCAGCTTGCAGGGACAGGGGATAGAAGCTTTCTTT.